Below are 24 T cell receptor beta chains sequenced from a single sample in a study of blood T cell repertoires in COVID-19. Repertoires were generated with immunoSEQ multiplex PCR, while TCRdb's copy carries only in-frame clones and drops some. The data show around 84,000 clones, with about 78% seen just once and about a third held by the top ten. Input material: peripheral blood. These receptors all stem from a man aged 55 to 69 with COVID-19, enrolled during active disease.

Ten or more counts support this clone. The CDR3 reads CASSLQGSRGEQYF. CDR3 DNA: TGTGCCAGCAGCTTACAGGGATCCCGAGGCGAGCAGTACTTC. This chain connects TRBV5-6 to TRBJ2-7, with D possibly being TRBD1 (6 bases). Germline CDR1 SGHDT, CDR2 YYEEEE. Deletions cut 2 bases from V and 6 bases from J, with 15 bases between. The CDR3 is 14 amino acids. The full variable domain, rest sourced from reference TRBV5-6 and TRBJ2-7, is DAGVTQSPTHLIKTRGQQVTLRCSPKSGHDTVSWYQQALGQGPQFIFQYYEEEERQRGNFPDRFSGHQFPNYSSELNVNALLLGDSALYLCASSLQGSRGEQYFGPGTRLTVT.

V gene TRBV5-1 combines with J gene TRBJ2-1; TRBD2 aligns across 9 bases. Losses at the gene ends were 0 bases for V and 8 bases for J; bases not matched to a gene: 12. The CDR3 is 17 residues long. Looked up from germline, CDR1 is SGHRS and CDR2 is YFSETQ. CDR3 sequence reads: CASSLGAGGPVWDEQFF. The CDR3 DNA reads as TGCGCCAGCAGCTTGGGGGCGGGAGGGCCTGTATGGGATGAGCAGTTCTTC.

This clone has a single count. The chain has TRBV27 and TRBJ1-3; a weak D match, TRBD1 (5 bases). Trimming shortened V by 5 bases and J by 1 base, and 9 bases separated the two germline ends. The CDR3 spans 14 residues. Germline assignment: CDR1 MNHEY and CDR2 SMNVEV (reference sequence). CDR3 bases: TGTGCCAGCAGTCAGCAGGGATCTGGAAACACCATATATTTT. This codes for CASSQQGSGNTIYF.

This clone was counted a single time. The chain links TRBV9 to TRBJ2-2, with 10 positions matching TRBD2. The CDR3 consists of 15 residues. V lost 3 bases, J lost 8 bases, and 7 bases stayed unmatched. Germline values: CDR1 SGDLS, CDR2 YYNGEE. The CDR3 region has the DNA TGTGCCAGCAGCGCGGGGACTAGCGAGAGAGGGGAGCTGTTTTTT. Protein product: CASSAGTSERGELFF.

The V gene is TRBV29-1, the J gene TRBJ2-7, with 8 bases matching TRBD2. This CDR3 is built from 11 residues. Unmatched junction bases numbered 3, after V lost 6 bases and J lost 5 bases. Looked up from germline, CDR1 is SQVTM and CDR2 is ANQGSEA. CDR3 loop: CSVGGVDEQYF. CDR3 DNA: TGCAGCGTCGGGGGGGTTGACGAGCAGTACTTC.

This clone was seen just once. The chain is built from TRBV2 and TRBJ2-4, with D possibly being TRBD2 (6 bases). CDR3 length: 14 amino acids. Deletions cut 5 bases from V and 0 bases from J, with 8 bases between. The germline gives CDR1 SNHLY, CDR2 FYNNEI. CDR3 sequence (DNA): TGTGCCAGCAGTCTTAGCGGAGCCAAAAACATTCAGTACTTC. Translation: CASSLSGAKNIQYF.

The V gene is TRBV27, the J gene TRBJ2-3; TRBD1 is a possible D gene (6 bases). V was cut by 2 bases and J by 5 bases, with 11 bases left in between. The CDR3 runs 14 residues. Looked up from germline, CDR1 is MNHEY and CDR2 is SMNVEV (reference sequence). The DNA for the CDR3 is TGTGCCAGCAGTTTAACAGGGATGGGAGATACGCAGTATTTT. Its translation: CASSLTGMGDTQYF.

The chain has TRBV7-2 and TRBJ2-7; possible D gene TRBD1, 6 bases. V was clipped by 5 bases and J by 3 bases, with 14 bases between them. Germline V gene lookup returns CDR1 SGHTA and CDR2 FQGNSA. The CDR3 spans 14 residues. The CDR3 region is CASSQGFYYYEQYF. CDR3 coding DNA: TGTGCCAGCAGCCAGGGGTTCTACTACTACGAGCAGTACTTC.

Comments on this clone: Germline and junction disagree at one end, which may indicate a read error. The chain carries TRBV7-7 and TRBJ1-4; D call uncertain. Germline values: CDR1 SSHAT, CDR2 FNYEAQ (reference sequence). The CDR3 has 16 residues. CDR3 loop: CASSPITGVSNEKLFF. In DNA form, the CDR3 reads TGTGCTAGCAGCCCTATCACCGGGGTATCTAATGAAAAACTGTTTTTT.

The chain links TRBV6-1 to TRBJ2-1; 10 bases align to TRBD1. The CDR3 length is 13 residues. V shed 3 bases and J 12 bases; nucleotides not matched to a gene: 5. The germline V gene has CDR1 MNHNS and CDR2 SASEGT. The DNA of the CDR3 is TGTGCCAGCAGTGAGTTCGACAGGGGGCTGCAGTTCTTC. Protein product: CASSEFDRGLQFF.

CDR3 nucleotides: TGTGCCAGCAGCCCTCACAGCACCTACGAGCAGTACTTC. It yields the protein CASSPHSTYEQYF. The gene calls are TRBV7-2 and TRBJ2-7; no definite D call. The ends were cut back, 5 bases at V and 2 bases at J, with 10 bases in the middle. The CDR3 is made up of 13 amino acids. Germline V lookup: CDR1 SGHTA, CDR2 FQGNSA.

The chain links TRBV13 to TRBJ2-3; TRBD1 matches 11 bases. Germline V gives CDR1 PRHDT, CDR2 FYEKMQ (reference sequence). The CDR3 covers 17 residues. J was trimmed by 4 bases and V by 0 bases; bases with no gene match: 6. Here the CDR3 reads CASSLGLGTGGADTQYF. The CDR3 bases are TGTGCCAGCAGCTTAGGCCTAGGGACAGGGGGTGCAGATACGCAGTATTTT.

The chain has TRBV30 and TRBJ1-6; 9 bases match TRBD1. From germline, CDR1 is GTSNPN and CDR2 SVGIG (reference sequence). V trimming: 2 bases; J trimming: 8 bases; junction bases outside the gene matches: 4. The CDR3 has 14 amino acids. The CDR3 bases are TGTGCCTGGAGTTTACAGGGGGCTTATTCACCCCTCCACTTT. This sequence encodes CAWSLQGAYSPLHF.

The chain recombines TRBV5-1 with TRBJ1-1; a weak D match, TRBD1 (5 bases). Trimming took off 0 bases at V and 1 base at J, with 10 bases between the two ends. Germline CDR1 reads SGHRS; CDR2 reads YFSETQ. There are 15 residues in the CDR3. The CDR3 loop reads CASSLVAGQNTEAFF. Written as DNA, the CDR3 is TGCGCCAGCAGCTTGGTTGCAGGGCAGAACACTGAAGCTTTCTTT.

The V call is TRBV5-1, the J call TRBJ1-3; no clear D gene. Trimming shortened V by 0 bases and J by 0 bases, and 10 bases separated the two germline ends. CDR3 length: 16 residues. CDR1 is SGHRS, CDR2 YFSETQ, per germline. The CDR3 DNA reads as TGCGCCAGCAGCTTGGGCAGAACCTCCTCTGGAAACACCATATATTTT. This codes for CASSLGRTSSGNTIYF.

The CDR3: CASSQPQGNEQYF. CDR3 DNA sequence: TGCGCCAGCAGCCAACCACAGGGGAACGAGCAGTACTTC. The V and J genes are TRBV4-1 and TRBJ2-7; 7 nucleotides line up with TRBD1. CDR1 and CDR2 from the germline V gene are MGHRA and YSYEKL. V shed 2 bases and J 5 bases; nucleotides not matched to a gene: 3. The CDR3 is 13 amino acids.

CDR3 in DNA: TGTGCCAGCAGTCCAGGGGGGTTTAGGAATGAGCAGTTCTTC. This encodes CASSPGGFRNEQFF. The gene calls are TRBV27 and TRBJ2-1; TRBD1 might be the D (7 bases). The CDR3 totals 14 residues. Trimming removed 5 bases from V and 7 bases from J, with 15 bases in between. Germline-derived CDR1 and CDR2 are MNHEY and SMNVEV (reference sequence).

V usage is TRBV5-4 and J usage is TRBJ1-2, with 7 bases aligning to TRBD1. The V gene's germline CDR1 is SGHNT and CDR2 YYREEE (reference sequence). Losses at the gene ends were 4 bases for V and 0 bases for J; bases not matched to a gene: 6. This CDR3 has 15 residues. DNA for the CDR3: TGTGCCAGCAGCGCGGGACAGCTCTCTAACTATGGCTACACCTTC. It specifies CASSAGQLSNYGYTF.

The chain links TRBV6-5 to TRBJ2-1; 10 nucleotides align to TRBD2. CDR1 MNHEY and CDR2 SVGAGI come from the germline V gene. This CDR3 comprises 15 residues. J was trimmed by 4 bases and V by 6 bases; bases with no gene match: 6. CDR3 residues: CASRISSGGYNEQFF. The DNA for the CDR3 is TGTGCCAGCAGAATATCTAGCGGGGGATACAATGAGCAGTTCTTC.

The chain uses TRBV19 and TRBJ2-2; 9 nucleotides agree with TRBD1. The CDR3 spans 16 residues. In germline, CDR1 is LNHDA, CDR2 SQIVND (reference sequence). J lost 3 bases, V lost 3 bases, and 5 bases had no gene match. The CDR3 bases are TGTGCCAGTAGTATGGCCGGGACAGGGCACACCGGGGAGCTGTTTTTT. It codes for CASSMAGTGHTGELFF. Combining the CDR3 with reference TRBV19 and TRBJ2-2 gives the whole variable domain DGGITQSPKYLFRKEGQNVTLSCEQNLNHDAMYWYRQDPGQGLRLIYYSQIVNDFQKGDIAEGYSVSREKKESFPLTVTSAQKNPTAFYLCASSMAGTGHTGELFFGEGSRLTVL.

The chain joins TRBV11-1 to TRBJ2-3, with D possibly TRBD2 on 6 matching bases. The CDR3 is made up of 13 amino acids. Germline CDR1 and CDR2: SGHAT and FQDESV (reference sequence). V gave up 8 bases and J gave up 3 bases, with 12 bases separating them. CDR3 sequence: CASRGKRTDTQYF. CDR3 DNA: TGTGCCAGCCGGGGGAAGAGGACAGATACGCAGTATTTT.

This clone was seen only a few times. The chain has TRBV4-2 and TRBJ2-1, with 11 bases aligning to TRBD2. This CDR3 has 17 residues. The V gene's germline CDR1 is LGHNA and CDR2 YNFKEQ. Trimming removed 3 bases from V and 9 bases from J; junction bases left unmatched: 13. The CDR3 coding sequence is TGTGCCAGCAGCCATATAGCGGGGGGGCTGAGTATTGGTGAGCAGTTCTTC. Amino acid sequence: CASSHIAGGLSIGEQFF.

The gene calls are TRBV5-1 and TRBJ2-2; 9 positions match TRBD2. In germline, CDR1 is SGHRS, CDR2 YFSETQ. J gave up 6 bases and V 5 bases, and 11 bases lay outside the gene matches. The CDR3 has 16 amino acids. CDR3 amino acids: CASSPLSGSGAGELFF. The DNA of the CDR3 is TGCGCCAGCAGTCCCCTTAGCGGGAGCGGCGCCGGGGAGCTGTTTTTT.

The table lists this clone with many counts. With a much larger clone just one base away, this may be a read error. This sample includes further DNA sequences coding for the same CDR3. The chain recombines TRBV5-5 with TRBJ2-3; the D gene is possibly TRBD2 (7 bases). This CDR3 spans 16 amino acids. The germline V and J ends were trimmed by 0 bases and 14 bases, with 25 bases remaining between them. From germline, CDR1 is SGHKS and CDR2 YYEKEE (reference sequence). CDR3 sequence: CASSLGGGGRALPGYF. CDR3 coding DNA: TGTGCCAGCAGCTTGGGCGGGGGCGGGCGGGCCCTCCCTGGGTATTTT.